This is a list of T cell receptor beta chains from one sample in a study of beta chain features in type 1 diabetes. The method was immunoSEQ multiplex PCR; TCRdb's version includes in-frame clones alone and lacks a portion of them. Of approximately 140,000 clones in the sample, approximately 10% were seen once. The specimen sequenced was central memory CD4+ T cells from blood. The receptors derive from a woman aged 40 to 49 in good health. The CDR3 runs from the conserved cysteine through the conserved F or W. The order of the fields is J gene, CDR3 length, V gene, clone size, D gene, CDR3 protein, CDR3 DNA. The D gene is left open where the match is weak. Some rows mark clone size as missing; the rest say once, few, many or name a class of expanded clone.

J gene: TRBJ2-5; CDR3 length: 13; V gene: TRBV2; clone size: many; D gene: TRBD1; CDR3 protein: CASRGTGEETQYF; CDR3 DNA: TGTGCCAGCAGAGGGACAGGGGAAGAGACCCAGTACTTC
J gene: TRBJ1-5; CDR3 length: 14; V gene: TRBV10-3; clone size: -; D gene: TRBD1; CDR3 protein: CAIKPGQGNQPQHF; CDR3 DNA: TGTGCCATCAAACCGGGACAGGGCAATCAGCCCCAGCATTTT
J gene: TRBJ2-2; CDR3 length: 17; V gene: TRBV14; clone size: -; D gene: TRBD1; CDR3 protein: CASSQDWGQGRTGELFF; CDR3 DNA: TGTGCCAGCAGCCAAGATTGGGGACAGGGTAGAACCGGGGAGCTGTTTTTT
J gene: TRBJ1-2; CDR3 length: 16; V gene: TRBV5-1; clone size: -; D gene: -; CDR3 protein: CASSLETGALNYGYTF; CDR3 DNA: TGCGCCAGCAGCTTGGAGACAGGAGCTCTTAACTATGGCTACACCTTC
J gene: TRBJ1-4; CDR3 length: 13; V gene: TRBV5-6; clone size: many; D gene: -; CDR3 protein: CASSYGAGEKLFF; CDR3 DNA: TGTGCCAGCAGCTACGGGGCGGGGGAAAAACTGTTTTTT
J gene: TRBJ1-5; CDR3 length: 17; V gene: TRBV2; clone size: -; D gene: TRBD1; CDR3 protein: CASSPISRTGGTQPQHF; CDR3 DNA: TGTGCCAGCAGCCCTATAAGTCGGACAGGGGGCACTCAGCCCCAGCATTTT
J gene: TRBJ1-1; CDR3 length: 14; V gene: TRBV7-6; clone size: -; D gene: TRBD1; CDR3 protein: CASSFGTGNTEAFF; CDR3 DNA: TGTGCCAGCAGCTTTGGGACAGGGAACACTGAAGCTTTCTTT
J gene: TRBJ1-2; CDR3 length: 13; V gene: TRBV4-3; clone size: -; D gene: TRBD1; CDR3 protein: CASSPDRVNGYTF; CDR3 DNA: TGCGCCAGCAGCCCCGACAGGGTGAACGGCTACACCTTC
J gene: TRBJ2-7; CDR3 length: 15; V gene: TRBV15; clone size: -; D gene: -; CDR3 protein: CATSREQGRFYEQYF; CDR3 DNA: TGTGCCACCAGCAGAGAACAGGGCCGGTTTTACGAGCAGTACTTC
J gene: TRBJ1-1; CDR3 length: 13; V gene: TRBV27; clone size: few; D gene: -; CDR3 protein: CAISTGLNTEAFF; CDR3 DNA: TGTGCCATATCCACAGGCTTAAACACTGAAGCTTTCTTT
J gene: TRBJ1-4; CDR3 length: 14; V gene: TRBV5-6; clone size: -; D gene: -; CDR3 protein: CASSETVHNEKLFF; CDR3 DNA: TGTGCCAGCAGCGAGACAGTTCATAACGAAAAACTGTTTTTT
J gene: TRBJ2-5; CDR3 length: 16; V gene: TRBV6-6; clone size: -; D gene: -; CDR3 protein: CASRYPTSSVSETQYF; CDR3 DNA: TGTGCCAGCAGGTACCCTACGTCGTCGGTATCAGAGACCCAGTACTTC
J gene: TRBJ1-6; CDR3 length: 15; V gene: TRBV2; clone size: -; D gene: -; CDR3 protein: CASLSMDSQISPLHF; CDR3 DNA: TGTGCCAGCCTTTCAATGGACAGCCAGATTTCACCCCTCCACTTT
J gene: TRBJ2-1; CDR3 length: 16; V gene: TRBV9; clone size: few; D gene: -; CDR3 protein: CASSARDSQFANEQFF; CDR3 DNA: TGTGCCAGCAGTGCCCGGGATTCCCAATTTGCCAATGAGCAGTTCTTC
J gene: TRBJ1-1; CDR3 length: 15; V gene: TRBV5-1; clone size: few; D gene: -; CDR3 protein: CASTGLGLKATEAFF; CDR3 DNA: TGCGCCAGCACCGGGTTGGGTCTTAAAGCGACTGAAGCTTTCTTT
J gene: TRBJ2-2; CDR3 length: 16; V gene: TRBV5-1; clone size: -; D gene: -; CDR3 protein: CASRQGPTMGTGELFF; CDR3 DNA: TGCGCCAGCAGGCAGGGGCCCACCATGGGCACCGGGGAGCTGTTTTTT
J gene: TRBJ2-3; CDR3 length: 16; V gene: TRBV18; clone size: few; D gene: -; CDR3 protein: CASSPPEGGGTDTQYF; CDR3 DNA: TGTGCCAGCTCACCTCCGGAAGGTGGAGGCACAGATACGCAGTATTTT
J gene: TRBJ2-6; CDR3 length: 13; V gene: TRBV7-8; clone size: few; D gene: -; CDR3 protein: CASTPPGQRLLTF; CDR3 DNA: TGTGCCAGCACCCCCCCCGGACAGCGCCTACTGACTTTC
J gene: TRBJ2-7; CDR3 length: 14; V gene: TRBV6-5; clone size: -; D gene: TRBD1; CDR3 protein: CASSPTGSSYEQYF; CDR3 DNA: TGTGCCAGCAGCCCGACAGGGTCCTCCTACGAGCAGTACTTC
J gene: TRBJ2-5; CDR3 length: 13; V gene: TRBV11-2; clone size: -; D gene: -; CDR3 protein: CASSLEGPETQYF; CDR3 DNA: TGTGCCAGCAGCTTAGAGGGGCCAGAGACCCAGTACTTC
J gene: TRBJ2-1; CDR3 length: 13; V gene: TRBV12-2; clone size: few; D gene: -; CDR3 protein: CASRLSGYNEQFF; CDR3 DNA: TGTGCAAGTCGCTTATCGGGGTACAATGAGCAGTTCTTC
J gene: TRBJ1-5; CDR3 length: 12; V gene: TRBV6-6; clone size: few; D gene: -; CDR3 protein: CASSLRSREQHF; CDR3 DNA: TGTGCCAGCAGTCTTCGGTCCCGGGAGCAGCATTTT
J gene: TRBJ1-2; CDR3 length: 15; V gene: TRBV5-8; clone size: -; D gene: -; CDR3 protein: CASSLRGAGDYGYTF; CDR3 DNA: TGTGCCAGCAGCCTCCGAGGGGCGGGGGACTATGGCTACACCTTC
J gene: TRBJ2-7; CDR3 length: 17; V gene: TRBV19; clone size: few; D gene: -; CDR3 protein: CASRLWGVIGISYEQYF; CDR3 DNA: TGTGCCAGTAGATTGTGGGGAGTTATTGGTATTTCCTACGAGCAGTACTTC
J gene: TRBJ1-5; CDR3 length: 14; V gene: TRBV10-3; clone size: -; D gene: TRBD1; CDR3 protein: CAISQGATDQPQHF; CDR3 DNA: TGTGCCATCAGTCAGGGGGCGACTGATCAGCCCCAGCATTTT
J gene: TRBJ2-2; CDR3 length: 12; V gene: TRBV10-1; clone size: few; D gene: -; CDR3 protein: CASSQGTGELFF; CDR3 DNA: TGCGCCAGCAGTCAGGGGACCGGGGAGCTGTTTTTT
J gene: TRBJ1-5; CDR3 length: 16; V gene: TRBV2; clone size: -; D gene: TRBD1; CDR3 protein: CASSGNRGRLNQPQHF; CDR3 DNA: TGTGCCAGCAGTGGGAACAGGGGGCGCCTCAATCAGCCCCAGCATTTT
J gene: TRBJ2-2; CDR3 length: 16; V gene: TRBV7-2; clone size: -; D gene: TRBD1; CDR3 protein: CASSSQGPANTGELFF; CDR3 DNA: TGTGCCAGCAGCTCACAGGGGCCCGCGAACACCGGGGAGCTGTTTTTT
J gene: TRBJ1-1; CDR3 length: 13; V gene: TRBV2; clone size: -; D gene: -; CDR3 protein: CASKQGGNTEAFF; CDR3 DNA: TGTGCCAGCAAGCAGGGTGGGAATACTGAAGCTTTCTTT
J gene: TRBJ2-3; CDR3 length: 15; V gene: TRBV5-6; clone size: -; D gene: -; CDR3 protein: CASSLFHLGTDTQYF; CDR3 DNA: TGTGCCAGCAGCTTGTTCCACCTCGGGACAGATACGCAGTATTTT
J gene: TRBJ1-2; CDR3 length: 13; V gene: TRBV2; clone size: -; D gene: TRBD1; CDR3 protein: CASREGASYGYTF; CDR3 DNA: TGTGCCAGCAGGGAGGGGGCGAGCTATGGCTACACCTTC
J gene: TRBJ2-2; CDR3 length: 15; V gene: TRBV4-2; clone size: few; D gene: -; CDR3 protein: CASSQLDRNTGELFF; CDR3 DNA: TGTGCCAGCAGCCAACTCGACAGGAACACCGGGGAGCTGTTTTTT